The source of this TCR beta chain is a study of OX40 agonist ivuxolimab in advanced cancers. As for the study in general: A male proportion of under 90% was recorded, with mean age around 62 years and range about 23 to 90. Study results and caveats: The work left the antigen specificity of expanded peripheral T cells undetermined. At doses 0.1 to 3.0 mg/kg, CD4+ and CD8+ clones expanded.

On this clone itself: The antigen remains unidentified.

TCRdb's copy holds only in-frame clones and misses some; the assay was immunoSEQ multiplex PCR. In the table there are about 66,000 clones, roughly four fifths of which are singletons. Per the germline V gene, CDR1 is LNHDA and CDR2 is SQIVND (reference sequence). The CDR3 is 15 amino acids. The V gene end was trimmed by 7 bases and the J gene end by 8 bases; junction bases not matched to a gene: 12. The material was CD4+ or CD8+ T cells sorted from blood, obtained in a trial of the OX40 agonist ivuxolimab. The V call is TRBV19, the J call TRBJ2-1; 9 bases fit TRBD1. This receptor was identified in an adult with an advanced solid tumor such as melanoma, head and neck, liver or kidney cancer. CDR3 nucleotides: TGTGCCAGTAAGAGTGGGACAGGGTTTATGGATGAGCAGTTCTTC. It encodes CASKSGTGFMDEQFF. The full variable domain, completed using reference TRBV19 and TRBJ2-1, is DGGITQSPKYLFRKEGQNVTLSCEQNLNHDAMYWYRQDPGQGLRLIYYSQIVNDFQKGDIAEGYSVSREKKESFPLTVTSAQKNPTAFYLCASKSGTGFMDEQFFGPGTRLTVL.